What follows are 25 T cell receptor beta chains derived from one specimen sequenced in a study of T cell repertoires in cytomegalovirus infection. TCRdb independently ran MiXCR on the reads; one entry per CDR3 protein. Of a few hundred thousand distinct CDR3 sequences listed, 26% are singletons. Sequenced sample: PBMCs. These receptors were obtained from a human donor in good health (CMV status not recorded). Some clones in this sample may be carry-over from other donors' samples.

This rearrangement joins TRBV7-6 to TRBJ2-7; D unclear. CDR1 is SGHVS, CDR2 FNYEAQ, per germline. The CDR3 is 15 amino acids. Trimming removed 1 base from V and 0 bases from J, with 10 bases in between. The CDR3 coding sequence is TGTGCCAGCAGCTTAGTGCTCCGGAGCTCCTACGAGCAGTACTTC. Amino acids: CASSLVLRSSYEQYF.

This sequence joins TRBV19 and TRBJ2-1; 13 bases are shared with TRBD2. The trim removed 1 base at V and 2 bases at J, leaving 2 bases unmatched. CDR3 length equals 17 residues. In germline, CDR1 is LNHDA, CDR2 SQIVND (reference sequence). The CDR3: CASSIGLAGGTYNEQFF. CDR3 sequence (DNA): TGTGCCAGTAGTATAGGACTAGCGGGGGGTACCTACAATGAGCAGTTCTTC. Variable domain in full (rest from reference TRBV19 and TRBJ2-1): DGGITQSPKYLFRKEGQNVTLSCEQNLNHDAMYWYRQDPGQGLRLIYYSQIVNDFQKGDIAEGYSVSREKKESFPLTVTSAQKNPTAFYLCASSIGLAGGTYNEQFFGPGTRLTVL.

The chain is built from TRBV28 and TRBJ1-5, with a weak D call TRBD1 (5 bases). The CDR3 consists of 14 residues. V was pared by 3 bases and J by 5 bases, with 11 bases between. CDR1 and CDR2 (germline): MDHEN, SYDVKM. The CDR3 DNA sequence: TGTGCCAGCAGTTTGGCGGTGGGGGATCAGCCCCAGCATTTT. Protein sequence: CASSLAVGDQPQHF.

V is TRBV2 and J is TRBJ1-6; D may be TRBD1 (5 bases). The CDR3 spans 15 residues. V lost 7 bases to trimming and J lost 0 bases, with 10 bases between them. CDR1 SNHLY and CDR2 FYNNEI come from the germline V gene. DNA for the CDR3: TGTGCCAGCATTTCAGGGAGCTCCTATAATTCACCCCTCCACTTT. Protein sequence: CASISGSSYNSPLHF. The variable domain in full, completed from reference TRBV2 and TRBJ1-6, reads EPEVTQTPSHQVTQMGQEVILRCVPISNHLYFYWYRQILGQKVEFLVSFYNNEISEKSEIFDDQFSVERPDGSNFTLKIRSTKLEDSAMYFCASISGSSYNSPLHFGNGTRLTVT.

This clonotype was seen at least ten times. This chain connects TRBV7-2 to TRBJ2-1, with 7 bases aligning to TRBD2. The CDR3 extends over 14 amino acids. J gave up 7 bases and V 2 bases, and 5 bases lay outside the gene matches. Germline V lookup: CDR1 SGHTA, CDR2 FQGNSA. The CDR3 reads CASSLTGGGNEQFF. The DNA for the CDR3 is TGTGCCAGCAGCTTAACGGGAGGTGGGAATGAGCAGTTCTTC.

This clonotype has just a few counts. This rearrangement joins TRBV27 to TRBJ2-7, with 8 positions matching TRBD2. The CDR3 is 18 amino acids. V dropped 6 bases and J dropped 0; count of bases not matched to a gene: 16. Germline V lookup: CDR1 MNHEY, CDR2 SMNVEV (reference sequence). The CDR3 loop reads CASRMRGSGDSTSYEQYF. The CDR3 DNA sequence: TGTGCCAGCAGAATGAGGGGTAGCGGGGATTCTACCTCCTACGAGCAGTACTTC.

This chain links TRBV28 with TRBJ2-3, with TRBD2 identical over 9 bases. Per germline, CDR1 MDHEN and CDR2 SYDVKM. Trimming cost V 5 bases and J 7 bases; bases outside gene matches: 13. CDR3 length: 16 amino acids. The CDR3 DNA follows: TGTGCCAGCAGTCCTCAACCTAGCGGGATACCACATACGCAGTATTTT. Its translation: CASSPQPSGIPHTQYF.

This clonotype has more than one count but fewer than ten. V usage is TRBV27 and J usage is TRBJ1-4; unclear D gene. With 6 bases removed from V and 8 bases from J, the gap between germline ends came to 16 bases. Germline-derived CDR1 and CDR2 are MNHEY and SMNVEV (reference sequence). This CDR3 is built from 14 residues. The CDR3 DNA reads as TGTGCCAGCAGACCTGTGCGGGCTTGGGAAAAACTGTTTTTT. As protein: CASRPVRAWEKLFF. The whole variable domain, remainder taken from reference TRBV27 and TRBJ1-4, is EAQVTQNPRYLITVTGKKLTVTCSQNMNHEYMSWYRQDPGLGLRQIYYSMNVEVTDKGDVPEGYKVSRKEKRNFPLILESPSPNQTSLYFCASRPVRAWEKLFFGSGTQLSVL.

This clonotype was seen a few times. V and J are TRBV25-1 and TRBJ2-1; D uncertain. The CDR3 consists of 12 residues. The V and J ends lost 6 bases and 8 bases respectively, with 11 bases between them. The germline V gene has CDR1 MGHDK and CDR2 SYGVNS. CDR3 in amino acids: CASRGPIHEQFF. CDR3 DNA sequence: TGTGCCAGCAGGGGCCCTATCCATGAGCAGTTCTTC.

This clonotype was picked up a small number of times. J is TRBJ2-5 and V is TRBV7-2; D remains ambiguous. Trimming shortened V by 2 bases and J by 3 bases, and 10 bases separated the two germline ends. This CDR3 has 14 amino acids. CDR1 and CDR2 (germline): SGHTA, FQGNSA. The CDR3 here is CASSLTRLKETQYF. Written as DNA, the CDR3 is TGTGCCAGCAGCTTAACACGCCTCAAAGAGACCCAGTACTTC.

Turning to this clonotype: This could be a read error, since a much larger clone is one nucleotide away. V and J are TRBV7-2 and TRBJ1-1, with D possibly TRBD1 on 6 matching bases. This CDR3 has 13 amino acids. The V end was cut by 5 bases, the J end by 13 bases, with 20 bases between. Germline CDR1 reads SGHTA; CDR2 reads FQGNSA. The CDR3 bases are TGTGCCAGCAGCGTCTTGTGCGGGGGGCGGGTTTTCTTT. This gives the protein CASSVLCGGRVFF. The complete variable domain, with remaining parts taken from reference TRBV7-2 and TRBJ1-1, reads GAGVSQSPSNKVTEKGKDVELRCDPISGHTALYWYRQSLGQGLEFLIYFQGNSAPDKSGLPSDRFSAERTGGSVSTLTIQRTQQEDSAVYLCASSVLCGGRVFFGQGTRLTVV.

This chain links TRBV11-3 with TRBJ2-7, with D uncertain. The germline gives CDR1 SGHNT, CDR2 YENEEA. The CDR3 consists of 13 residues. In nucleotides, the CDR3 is TGTGCCAGCAGCCTAGATCTGAAGTCCGAGCAGTACGTC. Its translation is CASSLDLKSEQYV.

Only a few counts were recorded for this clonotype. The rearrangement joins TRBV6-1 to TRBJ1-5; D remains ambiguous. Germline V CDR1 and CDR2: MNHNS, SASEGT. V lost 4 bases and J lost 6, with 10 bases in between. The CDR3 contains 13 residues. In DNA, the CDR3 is TGTGCCAGCAGTGGACTCCCTGGTCAGCCCCAGCATTTT. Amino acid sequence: CASSGLPGQPQHF.

The DNA for the CDR3 is TGTGCCAGCAGCTTACCAGGGTCCTACAATGAGCAGTTCTTC. Translating gives CASSLPGSYNEQFF. The chain recombines TRBV7-4 with TRBJ2-1, with D possibly being TRBD1 (5 bases). Trimming left V 2 bases short and J 1 base short, with 6 bases between. Germline V gene data show CDR1 as SGHVT and CDR2 as SQSDAQ. CDR3 size: 14 residues. The complete variable domain, with remaining parts taken from reference TRBV7-4 and TRBJ2-1, reads GAGVSQSPRYKVAKRGRDVALRCDSISGHVTLYWYRQTLGQGSEVLTYSQSDAQRDKSGRPSGRFSAERPERSVSTLKIQRTEQGDSAVYLCASSLPGSYNEQFFGPGTRLTVL.

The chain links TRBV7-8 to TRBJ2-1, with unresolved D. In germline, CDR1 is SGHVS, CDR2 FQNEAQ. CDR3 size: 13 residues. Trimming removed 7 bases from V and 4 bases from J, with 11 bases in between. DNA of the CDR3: TGTGCCAGCAAGGGTCGTAGTTACAATGAGCAGTTCTTC. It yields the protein CASKGRSYNEQFF.

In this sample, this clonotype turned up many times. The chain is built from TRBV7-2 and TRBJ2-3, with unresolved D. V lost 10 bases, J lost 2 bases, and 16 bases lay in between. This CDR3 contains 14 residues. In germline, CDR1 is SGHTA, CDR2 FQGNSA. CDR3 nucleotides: TGTGCCATCAAGCTTCGCAAAATCACAGATACGCAGTATTTT. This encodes CAIKLRKITDTQYF.

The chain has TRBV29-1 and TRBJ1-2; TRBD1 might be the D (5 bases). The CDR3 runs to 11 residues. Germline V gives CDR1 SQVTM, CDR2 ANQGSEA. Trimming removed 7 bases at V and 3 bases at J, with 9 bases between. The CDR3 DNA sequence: TGCAGCGCCTTAGGGGACTATGGCTACACCTTC. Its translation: CSALGDYGYTF.

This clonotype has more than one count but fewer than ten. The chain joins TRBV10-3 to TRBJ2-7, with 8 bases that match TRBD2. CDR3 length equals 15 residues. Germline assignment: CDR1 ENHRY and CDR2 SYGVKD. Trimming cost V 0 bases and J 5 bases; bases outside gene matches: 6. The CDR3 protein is CAISESSGSVHEQYF. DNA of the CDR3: TGTGCCATCAGTGAGTCCAGCGGGAGCGTCCACGAGCAGTACTTC.

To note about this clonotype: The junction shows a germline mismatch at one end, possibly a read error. For the CDR3, the DNA is TGTGCCAGCAGCCTGAGCACAGATGCGCAGTATTTT. This translates into CASSLSTDAQYF. The gene calls are TRBV7-8 and TRBJ2-3; unclear D gene. In germline, CDR1 is SGHVS, CDR2 FQNEAQ. CDR3 length equals 12 residues.

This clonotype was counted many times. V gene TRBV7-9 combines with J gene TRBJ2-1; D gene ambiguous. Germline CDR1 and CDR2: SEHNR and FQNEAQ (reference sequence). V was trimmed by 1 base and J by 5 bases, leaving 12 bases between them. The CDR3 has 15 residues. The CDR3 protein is CASSLDISKNNEQFF. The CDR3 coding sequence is TGTGCCAGCAGCTTAGACATTTCCAAGAACAATGAGCAGTTCTTC.

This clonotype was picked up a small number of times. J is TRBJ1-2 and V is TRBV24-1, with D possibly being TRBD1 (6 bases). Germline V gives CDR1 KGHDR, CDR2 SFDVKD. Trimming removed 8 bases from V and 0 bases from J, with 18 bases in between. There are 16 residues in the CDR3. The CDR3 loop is CATILRTVQSNYGYTF. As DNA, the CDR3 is TGTGCCACCATTCTTCGGACAGTTCAATCTAACTATGGCTACACCTTC.

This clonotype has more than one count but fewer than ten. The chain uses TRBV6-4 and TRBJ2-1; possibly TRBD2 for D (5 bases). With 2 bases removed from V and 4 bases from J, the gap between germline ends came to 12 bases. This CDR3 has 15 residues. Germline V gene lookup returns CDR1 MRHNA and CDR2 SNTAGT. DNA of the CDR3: TGTGCCAGCAGTGACCATCCGACTACTTACAATGAGCAGTTCTTC. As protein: CASSDHPTTYNEQFF.

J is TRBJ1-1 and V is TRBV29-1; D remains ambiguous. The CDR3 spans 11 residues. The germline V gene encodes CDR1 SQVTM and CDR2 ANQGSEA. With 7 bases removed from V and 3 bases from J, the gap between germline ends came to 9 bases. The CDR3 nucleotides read TGCAGCGCCGCCTCGTACACTGAAGCTTTCTTT. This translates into CSAASYTEAFF.

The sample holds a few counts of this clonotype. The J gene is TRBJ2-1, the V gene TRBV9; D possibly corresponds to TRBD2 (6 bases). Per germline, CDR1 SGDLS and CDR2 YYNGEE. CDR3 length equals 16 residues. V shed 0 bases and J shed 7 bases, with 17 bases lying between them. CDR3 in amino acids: CASSVDGGGRYNEQFF. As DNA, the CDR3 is TGTGCCAGCAGCGTAGATGGGGGAGGAAGATATAATGAGCAGTTCTTC.

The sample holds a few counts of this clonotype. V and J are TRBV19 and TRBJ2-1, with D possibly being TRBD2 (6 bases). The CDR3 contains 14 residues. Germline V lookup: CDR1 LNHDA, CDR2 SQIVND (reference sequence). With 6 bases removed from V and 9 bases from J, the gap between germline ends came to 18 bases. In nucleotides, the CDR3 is TGTGCCAGTAGGATCAGGGCCGGGGGAGTTGAGCAGTTCTTC. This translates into CASRIRAGGVEQFF.